Each of the 31 T cell receptor beta chains below was sequenced from the same sample in a study of human T cells and chemical hapten exposure (dated by TCRdb to the early 2020s). Library creation used RACE. The run used a NextSeq 500. The public reads were reanalyzed by TCRdb: fastp trimming at Q25, MiXCR alignment, in-frame beta chains only. One record per CDR3 amino acid sequence lists the most common genes and DNA. This sample lists 330,000 or so distinct CDR3 sequences; under 6.5% were detected once. Together, the top ten hold about 6% of the sample. This specimen's time point label, interpreted: patch test 2, 6 weeks after DPC sensitization. The intended sense of this specimen's treatment or condition label: therapeutic diphenylcyclopropenone sensitization with weekly scalp DPC. Material: whole blood, obtained in connection with sensitization to the hapten diphenylcyclopropenone (DPC). The receptors were sampled from a woman aged 18-29 years with alopecia areata. Some clones in this sample may be carry-over from other donors' samples.

CDR3 residues: CASSQDTANTGELFF. The DNA of the CDR3 is TGCGCCAGCAGCCAAGACACGGCTAACACCGGGGAGCTGTTTTTT. V gene TRBV4-1 combines with J gene TRBJ2-2; the D is unclear. Trimming removed 0 bases from V and 2 bases from J, with 7 bases in between. CDR1 and CDR2 (germline): MGHRA, YSYEKL. The CDR3 is made up of 15 amino acids.

The gene calls are TRBV6-5 and TRBJ2-7, with 9 bases aligning to TRBD1. The germline V gene has CDR1 MNHEY and CDR2 SVGAGI. Trimming removed 6 bases from V and 1 base from J; junction bases left unmatched: 4. This CDR3 region has 14 residues. The CDR3 DNA is TGTGCCAGCAGACTGGACAGGGGATCCTACGAGCAGTACTTC. Translation gives CASRLDRGSYEQYF.

This clonotype was seen at least ten times. The V and J genes are TRBV11-2 and TRBJ1-1; TRBD1 agrees at 8 bases. CDR1 and CDR2 from the germline V gene are SGHAT and FQNNGV. The ends lost 6 bases at V and 6 bases at J; junction bases unmatched: 12. The CDR3 consists of 15 residues. CDR3 nucleotides: TGTGCCAGCAGGAGACCCGGACAGGGTAGGGCTGAAGCTTTCTTT. Its translation: CASRRPGQGRAEAFF.

The CDR3 nucleotides read TGTGCCAGCAGCCAAGGACAGGGACAGCACACCGGGGAGCTGTTTTTT. Translation gives CASSQGQGQHTGELFF. J is TRBJ2-2 and V is TRBV6-2 or TRBV6-3; 8 nucleotides align to TRBD1. The CDR3 contains 16 residues. Germline V gene lookup returns CDR1 MNHEY and CDR2 SVGEGT. V was pared by 6 bases and J by 3 bases, with 9 bases of the junction left unmatched.

The chain recombines TRBV6-1 with TRBJ1-6; D may be TRBD1 (6 bases). The CDR3 is made up of 15 amino acids. The germline V gene has CDR1 MNHNS and CDR2 SASEGT. Trimming removed 3 bases at V and 10 bases at J, with 16 bases between. The CDR3 nucleotides read TGTGCCAGCAGTGATGGTCAGGGGTACGGATCACCCCTCCACTTT. Protein product: CASSDGQGYGSPLHF.

This clonotype has just a few counts. This sequence joins TRBV14 and TRBJ2-3; TRBD2 is a possible D gene (7 bases). Trimming removed 1 base at V and 4 bases at J, with 24 bases between. Germline V gene sequence: CDR1 SGHDN, CDR2 FVKESK. The CDR3 has 19 residues. In DNA form, the CDR3 reads TGTGCCAGCAGCCAAGGGCCCCCCGGAAGGGGCGGGGGCCCAGATACGCAGTATTTT. It yields the protein CASSQGPPGRGGGPDTQYF. Full variable domain (remainder filled in from reference TRBV14 and TRBJ2-3): EAGVTQFPSHSVIEKGQTVTLRCDPISGHDNLYWYRRVMGKEIKFLLHFVKESKQDESGMPNNRFLAERTGGTYSTLKVQPAELEDSGVYFCASSQGPPGRGGGPDTQYFGPGTRLTVL.

This clonotype was observed at least ten times. The rearrangement uses TRBV20-1 and TRBJ1-5; 7 bases map to TRBD1. The CDR3 has 15 amino acids. The trim removed 0 bases at V and 5 bases at J, leaving 7 bases unmatched. Per the germline V gene, CDR1 is DFQATT and CDR2 is SNEGSKA (reference sequence). This chain's CDR3 is CSARDRGRGDQPQHF. For the CDR3, the DNA is TGCAGTGCTAGAGATCGCGGCAGGGGGGATCAGCCCCAGCATTTT.

There are many counts of this clonotype. The rearrangement uses TRBV20-1 and TRBJ1-2; no clear D. Germline CDR1 reads DFQATT; CDR2 reads SNEGSKA (reference sequence). The CDR3 runs to 12 residues. Trimming left V 6 bases short and J 3 bases short, with 11 bases between. CDR3 bases: TGCAGTGCCATGGGATCTTACTATGGCTACACCTTC. Its translation is CSAMGSYYGYTF.

This chain uses TRBV5-6 with TRBJ2-2; no clear D gene. Germline lookup yields CDR1 SGHDT and CDR2 YYEEEE. This CDR3 contains 16 residues. The V end was cut by 0 bases, the J end by 6 bases, with 15 bases between. CDR3: CASSLEVPSVAGELFF. Written as DNA, the CDR3 is TGTGCCAGCAGCTTGGAAGTGCCGTCCGTGGCCGGGGAGCTGTTTTTT.

This clonotype occurred many times. The chain uses TRBV21-1 and TRBJ1-4; the table's D call, TRBD1, was not checked against the DNA. TRBV21-1 is listed as a pseudogene. CDR3 length: 17 amino acids. The CDR3 spells CASSAGTGVFTNEKLFF. CDR3 coding DNA: TGTGCCAGCAGCGCCGGGACAGGGGTATTTACTAATGAAAAACTGTTTTTT.

This clonotype was recorded many times. This chain links TRBV23-1 with TRBJ2-6; TRBD1 matches at 8 bases. TRBV23-1 is reported as an ORF; its role is uncertain. The V segment lost 8 bases and the J segment 4 bases; nucleotides outside the gene matches: 13. The CDR3 runs to 17 residues. For the CDR3, the DNA is TGCGCCAGCCGCTCGACAGGGGAGGTGTCCGGGGCCAACGTCCTGACTTTC. Its protein product is CASRSTGEVSGANVLTF.

This clonotype was counted only a few times. The CDR3, as DNA: TGTGCCAGCAGTCTCCCCTTGGGCGGCAATCAGCCCCAGCATTTT. Protein: CASSLPLGGNQPQHF. The chain uses TRBV6-2 or TRBV6-3 and TRBJ1-5; D not resolved. The CDR3 is 15 amino acids. The germline V gene encodes CDR1 MNHEY and CDR2 SVGEGT. Trimming cost V 5 bases and J 2 bases, with 13 bases left between them.

This clonotype was observed a handful of times. In DNA form, the CDR3 reads TGTGCCAGCAGTTTTCAGATGGGCGAGCAGTTCTTC. Protein: CASSFQMGEQFF. The V call is TRBV12-3 or TRBV12-4, the J call TRBJ2-1; D remains unclear. The CDR3 consists of 12 residues. Trimming removed 3 bases at V and 10 bases at J, with 10 bases between.

This clonotype was seen a handful of times. J is TRBJ2-3 and V is TRBV20-1, with D perhaps matching TRBD2 (7 bases). The CDR3 is made up of 15 amino acids. The V gene lost 5 bases and the J gene lost 3 bases, with 18 bases spanning the gap. Germline CDR1 DFQATT, CDR2 SNEGSKA (reference sequence). The CDR3 protein is CSAGGALANTDTQYF. The CDR3 coding sequence is TGCAGTGCTGGGGGGGCCCTAGCGAATACAGATACGCAGTATTTT.

This clonotype showed up just a few times. This chain connects TRBV27 to TRBJ2-1, with 7 bases aligning to TRBD2. V shed 6 bases and J 1 base; nucleotides not matched to a gene: 6. The CDR3 is 15 amino acids. Germline CDR1 MNHEY, CDR2 SMNVEV (reference sequence). As DNA, the CDR3 is TGTGCCAGCAGGCCGACTAGCAGGTCCTACAATGAGCAGTTCTTC. Amino acids: CASRPTSRSYNEQFF.

The chain has TRBV6-5 and TRBJ2-7; the match to TRBD2 covers 8 bases. CDR1 and CDR2 from the germline V gene are MNHEY and SVGAGI. V trimming: 6 bases; J trimming: 6 bases; junction bases outside the gene matches: 10. The length of the CDR3 is 14 residues. The CDR3 bases are TGTGCCAGCAGAATGGACGGGAGGGTTTCCGAGCAGTACTTC. It specifies CASRMDGRVSEQYF.

The chain uses TRBV11-2 and TRBJ2-3, with 7 bases matching TRBD1. V dropped 4 bases and J dropped 3; count of bases not matched to a gene: 4. This CDR3 contains 14 residues. In germline, CDR1 is SGHAT, CDR2 FQNNGV. CDR3 residues: CASSSTGRTDTQYF. The CDR3 region has the DNA TGTGCCAGCAGCTCGACAGGGAGAACAGATACGCAGTATTTT.

The chain couples TRBV20-1 to TRBJ1-1, with D possibly TRBD1 on 6 matching bases. Germline V lookup: CDR1 DFQATT, CDR2 SNEGSKA (reference sequence). Trimming pared 0 bases from V and 4 bases from J, leaving 12 bases between. The length of the CDR3 is 14 residues. CDR3 amino acids: CSARDRTVITEAFF. As DNA, the CDR3 is TGCAGTGCTAGAGATCGGACAGTTATCACTGAAGCTTTCTTT.

The V call is TRBV3-1, the J call TRBJ1-1, with D tentatively TRBD1 (5 bases). V was pared by 2 bases and J by 5 bases, with 9 bases between. There are 13 residues in the CDR3. Germline V lookup: CDR1 LGHDT, CDR2 YNNKEL (reference sequence). CDR3 bases: TGTGCCAGCAGCCAAACTCGGGGGACTGAAGCTTTCTTT. This translates into CASSQTRGTEAFF.

The chain employs TRBV27 and TRBJ1-5; 8 positions agree with TRBD1. The germline V gene has CDR1 MNHEY and CDR2 SMNVEV (reference sequence). Unmatched junction bases numbered 7, after V lost 6 bases and J lost 0 bases. CDR3 length equals 16 residues. Here the CDR3 DNA reads TGTGCCAGCAGGCAACAGGGGGTGTATAGCAATCAGCCCCAGCATTTT. Its translation is CASRQQGVYSNQPQHF.

This clonotype was seen a handful of times. The chain employs TRBV5-6 and TRBJ2-3; D may correspond to TRBD1 or TRBD2 (5 bases each). In germline, CDR1 is SGHDT, CDR2 YYEEEE. Trimming cost V 1 base and J 6 bases, with 15 bases left between them. The length of the CDR3 is 15 residues. The CDR3 nucleotides are TGTGCCAGCAGCTTGAGGGGAGTTGACATGGATACGCAGTATTTT. It translates to CASSLRGVDMDTQYF.

This clonotype was detected many times. The chain's CDR3 is CASSSRRGGNEKLFF. CDR3 sequence (DNA): TGTGCCAGCAGTTCTAGGCGCGGGGGTAATGAAAAACTGTTTTTT. This chain joins TRBV12-3 or TRBV12-4 and TRBJ1-4; D is possibly TRBD1 (5 bases). The CDR3 runs 15 residues. V lost 4 bases, J lost 4 bases, and 13 bases lay in between.

This clonotype has ten or more counts. The chain has TRBV7-2 and TRBJ2-2, with D possibly being TRBD1 or TRBD2 (5 bases each). The CDR3 has 16 amino acids. The germline V gene encodes CDR1 SGHTA and CDR2 FQGNSA. V was trimmed by 5 bases and J by 7 bases, leaving 20 bases between them. In DNA, the CDR3 is TGTGCCAGCAGCCCCCTCCCCGGGACCCAGAGCGGGGAGCTGTTTTTT. Its protein is CASSPLPGTQSGELFF.

This clonotype was seen a handful of times. V gene TRBV6-1 combines with J gene TRBJ2-2; D uncertain. CDR3 length equals 14 residues. The V gene's germline CDR1 is MNHNS and CDR2 SASEGT. V lost 1 base, J lost 6 bases, and 9 bases lay in between. The CDR3 loop reads CASSEVPGPGELFF. The CDR3 DNA reads as TGTGCCAGCAGTGAAGTTCCGGGTCCCGGGGAGCTGTTTTTT.

This clonotype was recorded a few times. The chain links TRBV7-8 to TRBJ1-1; possibly TRBD1 for D (5 bases). Trimming removed 5 bases at V and 3 bases at J, with 16 bases between. The CDR3 has 15 residues. CDR1 and CDR2 (germline): SGHVS, FQNEAQ. The DNA of the CDR3 is TGTGCCAGCAGCCTGGACACCGTTGAACACACTGAAGCTTTCTTT. It specifies CASSLDTVEHTEAFF.

V is TRBV18 and J is TRBJ2-3; TRBD2 matches 8 bases. Germline V lookup: CDR1 KGHSH, CDR2 LQKENI. V gave up 2 bases and J gave up 2 bases; unmatched junction bases: 9. The CDR3 covers 17 residues. The CDR3 spells CASSPTGGGPNTDTQYF. The CDR3 DNA follows: TGTGCCAGCTCACCAACGGGCGGGGGGCCAAACACAGATACGCAGTATTTT. Looking up the rest from reference TRBV18 and TRBJ2-3 gives the full variable domain: NAGVMQNPRHLVRRRGQEARLRCSPMKGHSHVYWYRQLPEEGLKFMVYLQKENIIDESGMPKERFSAEFPKEGPSILRIQQVVRGDSAAYFCASSPTGGGPNTDTQYFGPGTRLTVL.

This clonotype was picked up a small number of times. This chain links TRBV6-2 or TRBV6-3 with TRBJ2-1; no clear D. The CDR3 runs to 15 residues. V shed 2 bases and J shed 3 bases, with 11 bases lying between them. Per germline, CDR1 MNHEY and CDR2 SVGEGT. The DNA for the CDR3 is TGTGCCAGCAGTTACGAAGGGTACGTCTACAATGAGCAGTTCTTC. This gives the protein CASSYEGYVYNEQFF.

As regards this clonotype: This may be a read error, as it is one base from a much larger clone. The chain has TRBV29-1 and TRBJ2-3; no clear D gene. There are 13 residues in the CDR3. Per the germline V gene, CDR1 is SQVTM and CDR2 is ANQGSEA. CDR3 DNA sequence: TGCAGCGTTGATTCCACACCTTCAGAAACGCAGTATTTT. It codes for CSVDSTPSETQYF.

This clonotype came up many times. The chain combines TRBV6-5 with TRBJ2-7; D remains ambiguous. The germline gives CDR1 MNHEY, CDR2 SVGAGI. This CDR3 is built from 14 residues. V lost 6 bases, J lost 2 bases, and 14 bases lay in between. Here the CDR3 reads CASSTWTPPYEQYF. The CDR3, as DNA: TGTGCCAGCAGCACTTGGACCCCCCCCTACGAGCAGTACTTC.

This clonotype has only a few counts. This chain connects TRBV11-2 to TRBJ1-1, with no clear D. Between the trimmed V and J ends, which lost 8 bases and 1 base, there was a span of 14 bases. CDR1 SGHAT and CDR2 FQNNGV come from the germline V gene. The CDR3 spans 14 residues. The CDR3 nucleotides are TGTGCCAGCGCTACCCCCCCAGAGAACACTGAAGCTTTCTTT. Encoded protein: CASATPPENTEAFF.

This clonotype has just a few counts. This chain connects TRBV27 to TRBJ1-1; unclear D gene. Germline loops: CDR1 MNHEY, CDR2 SMNVEV (reference sequence). The CDR3 length is 15 residues. Trimming pared 5 bases from V and 0 bases from J, leaving 13 bases between. CDR3 sequence: CASSPTWVLNTEAFF. As DNA, the CDR3 is TGTGCCAGCAGTCCCACATGGGTATTGAACACTGAAGCTTTCTTT.